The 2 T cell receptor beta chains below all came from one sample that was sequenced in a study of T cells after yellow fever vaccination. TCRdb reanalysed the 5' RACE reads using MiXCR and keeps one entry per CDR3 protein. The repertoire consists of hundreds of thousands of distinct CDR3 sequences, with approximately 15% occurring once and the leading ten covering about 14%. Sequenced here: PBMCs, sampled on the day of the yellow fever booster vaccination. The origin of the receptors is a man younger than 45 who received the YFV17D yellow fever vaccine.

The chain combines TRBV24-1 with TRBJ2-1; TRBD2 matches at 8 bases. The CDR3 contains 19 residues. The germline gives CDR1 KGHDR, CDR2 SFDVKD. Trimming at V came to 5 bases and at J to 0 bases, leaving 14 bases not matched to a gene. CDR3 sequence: CATSAGVGGDWRSYNEQFF. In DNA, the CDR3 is TGTGCCACCAGTGCCGGTGTCGGGGGGGATTGGCGCTCCTACAATGAGCAGTTCTTC.

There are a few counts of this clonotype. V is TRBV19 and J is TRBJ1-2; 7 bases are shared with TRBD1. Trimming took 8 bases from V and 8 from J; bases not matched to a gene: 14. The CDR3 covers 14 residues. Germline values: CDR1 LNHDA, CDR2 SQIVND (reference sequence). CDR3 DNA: TGTGCCAGTGTCGGACAGGCGAGCTTGGGCGGCTACACCTTC. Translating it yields CASVGQASLGGYTF.